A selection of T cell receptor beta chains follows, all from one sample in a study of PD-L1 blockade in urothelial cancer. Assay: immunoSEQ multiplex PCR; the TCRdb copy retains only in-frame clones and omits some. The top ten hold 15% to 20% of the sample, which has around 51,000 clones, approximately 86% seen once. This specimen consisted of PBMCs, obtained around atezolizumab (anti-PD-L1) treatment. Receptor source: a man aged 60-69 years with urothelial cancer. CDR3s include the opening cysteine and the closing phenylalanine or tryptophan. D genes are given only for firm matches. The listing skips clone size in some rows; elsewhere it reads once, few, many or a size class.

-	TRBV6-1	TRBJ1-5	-	CASSERRASNQPQHF	TGTGCCAGCAGTGAAAGGAGGGCGAGCAATCAGCCCCAGCATTTT
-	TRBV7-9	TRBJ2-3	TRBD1	CASSYTGADTQYF	TGTGCCAGCAGCTATACAGGGGCAGATACGCAGTATTTT
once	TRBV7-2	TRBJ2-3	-	CASTRVGF	TGTGCCAGCACTAGAGTCGGTTTT
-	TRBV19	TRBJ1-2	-	CASSIDVLNYGYTF	TGTGCCAGTAGTATAGATGTCCTTAACTATGGCTACACCTTC
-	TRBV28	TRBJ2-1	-	CASSLTLVRGNNEQFF	TGTGCCAGCAGTTTAACCCTAGTTAGGGGAAACAATGAGCAGTTCTTC
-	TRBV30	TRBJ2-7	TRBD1	CATGTGEVQYF	TGTGCCACCGGGACAGGGGAGGTGCAGTACTTC
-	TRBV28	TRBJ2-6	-	CASEESGANVLTF	TGTGCCAGCGAGGAATCTGGGGCCAACGTCCTGACTTTC
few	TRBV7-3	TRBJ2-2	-	CASSLSGGATGELFF	TGTGCCAGCAGCTTATCCGGTGGGGCCACCGGGGAGCTGTTTTTT
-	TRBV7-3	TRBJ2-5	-	CASSRVWGSQETQYF	TGTGCCAGCAGCCGAGTTTGGGGCAGTCAAGAGACCCAGTACTTC
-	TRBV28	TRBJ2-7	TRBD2	CASRDSGQYSYEQYF	TGTGCCAGCAGAGATAGCGGGCAATACTCCTACGAGCAGTACTTC
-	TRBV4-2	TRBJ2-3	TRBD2	CASSQGVTTSGGTDTQYF	TGTGCCAGCAGCCAAGGGGTAACGACTAGCGGGGGGACAGATACGCAGTATTTT
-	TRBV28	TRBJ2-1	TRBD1	CASSHPQGSYNEQFF	TGTGCCAGCAGCCACCCACAGGGGTCCTACAATGAGCAGTTCTTC
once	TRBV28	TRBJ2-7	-	CASSLGGGLSYEQYF	TGTGCCAGCAGTCTAGGGGGGGGCCTCTCCTACGAGCAGTACTTC
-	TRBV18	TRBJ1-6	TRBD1	CASSPNRDSLNNSPLHF	TGTGCCAGCTCACCAAACCGGGACAGCCTAAATAATTCACCCCTCCACTTT
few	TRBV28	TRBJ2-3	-	CASSSSHRDTQYF	TGTGCCAGCAGCTCCTCTCACAGGGATACGCAGTATTTT
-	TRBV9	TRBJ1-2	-	CASSVTGNYGYTF	TGTGCCAGCAGCGTTACAGGAAACTATGGCTACACCTTC
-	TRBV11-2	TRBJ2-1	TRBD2	CASSLRLAYDEQFF	TGTGCCAGCAGCTTACGACTAGCCTACGATGAGCAGTTCTTC
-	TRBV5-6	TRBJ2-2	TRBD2	CASSLRLAGVTGELFF	TGTGCCAGCAGCTTGAGACTAGCGGGAGTCACCGGGGAGCTGTTTTTT
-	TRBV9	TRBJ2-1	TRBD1	CASSVGTGLGEQFF	TGTGCCAGCAGCGTAGGGACAGGTCTAGGTGAGCAGTTCTTC
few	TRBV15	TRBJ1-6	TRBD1	CATRPGTGYNSPLHF	TGTGCCACCAGACCAGGGACAGGGTATAATTCACCCCTCCACTTT
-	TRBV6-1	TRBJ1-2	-	CASSERGAGGYTF	TGTGCCAGCAGTGAACGGGGGGCAGGTGGCTACACCTTC
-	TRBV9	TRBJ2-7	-	CASSVASSSYEQYF	TGTGCCAGCAGCGTAGCTAGTTCGAGCTACGAGCAGTACTTC
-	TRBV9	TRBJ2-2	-	CASSVEGGSANTGELFF	TGTGCCAGCAGCGTGGAAGGGGGTTCCGCGAACACCGGGGAGCTGTTTTTT
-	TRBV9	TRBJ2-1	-	CASSVAWDRVSSGSDNEQFF	TGTGCCAGCAGCGTAGCTTGGGACAGGGTGTCCAGCGGGAGTGACAATGAGCAGTTCTTC
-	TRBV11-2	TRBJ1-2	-	CASSLLSYGYTF	TGTGCCAGCAGCTTGCTGAGTTATGGCTACACCTTC
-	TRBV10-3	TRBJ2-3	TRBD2	CAISVGLALADTQYF	TGTGCCATTTCAGTAGGACTAGCCTTGGCAGATACGCAGTATTTT
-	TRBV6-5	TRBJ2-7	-	CASSPRGGLPYEQYF	TGTGCCAGCAGTCCCCGTGGGGGACTCCCCTACGAGCAGTACTTC
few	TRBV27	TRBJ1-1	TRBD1	CASSLRTGGTEAFF	TGTGCCAGCAGTTTGAGGACAGGTGGGACTGAAGCTTTCTTT
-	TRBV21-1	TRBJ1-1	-	CASSPPQGNTEAFF	TGTGCCAGCAGCCCCCCACAGGGGAACACTGAAGCTTTCTTT
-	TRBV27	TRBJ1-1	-	CASIRTPLNTEAFF	TGTGCCAGCATCAGGACACCTTTGAACACTGAAGCTTTCTTT
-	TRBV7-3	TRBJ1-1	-	CASSRTGGRTEAFF	TGTGCCAGCAGCCGGACGGGGGGACGGACTGAAGCTTTCTTT
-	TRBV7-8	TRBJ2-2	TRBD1	CASSSRQGVWNTGELFF	TGTGCCAGCAGCTCACGACAGGGGGTTTGGAACACCGGGGAGCTGTTTTTT
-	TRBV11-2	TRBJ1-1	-	CASSLESGTEAFF	TGTGCCAGCAGCTTAGAAAGCGGCACTGAAGCTTTCTTT
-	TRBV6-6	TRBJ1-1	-	CASSPREGEAFF	TGTGCCAGCAGCCCACGAGAGGGTGAAGCTTTCTTT
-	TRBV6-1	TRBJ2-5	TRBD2	CATKTSALSETQYF	TGTGCCACTAAGACTAGCGCGCTGAGTGAGACCCAGTACTTC
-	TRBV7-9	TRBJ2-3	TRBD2	CASRRQAGSGPDTQYF	TGTGCCAGCAGACGCCAAGCGGGGTCGGGACCAGATACGCAGTATTTT
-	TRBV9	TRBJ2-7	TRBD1	CASSVAPTGVVEQYF	TGTGCCAGCAGCGTAGCTCCCACAGGGGTGGTCGAGCAGTACTTC
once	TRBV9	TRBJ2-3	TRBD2	CASSVALAGRTDTQYF	TGTGCCAGCAGCGTAGCACTAGCGGGGCGCACAGATACGCAGTATTTT
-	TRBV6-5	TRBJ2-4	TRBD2	CASSTAGRGHIQYF	TGTGCCAGCAGTACCGCCGGGAGGGGCCACATTCAGTACTTC
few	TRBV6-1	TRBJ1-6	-	CASEGDQGNNSPLHF	TGTGCCAGCGAGGGGGACCAGGGCAATAATTCACCCCTCCACTTT
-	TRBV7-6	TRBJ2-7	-	CASSLVRQNSYEQYF	TGTGCCAGCAGCTTAGTCCGACAGAACTCCTACGAGCAGTACTTC
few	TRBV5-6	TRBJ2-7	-	CASSLSSFYEQYF	TGTGCCAGCAGCTTGTCGTCTTTTTACGAGCAGTACTTC
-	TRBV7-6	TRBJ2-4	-	CASSRIPGENIQYF	TGTGCCAGCAGCCGAATCCCGGGGGAAAACATTCAGTACTTC
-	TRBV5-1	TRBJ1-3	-	CASSGGGSGNTIYF	TGCGCCAGCAGCGGTGGGGGGAGCGGAAACACCATATATTTT
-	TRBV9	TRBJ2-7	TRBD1	CASSPTGQGPFNEQYF	TGTGCCAGCAGCCCGACCGGACAGGGCCCGTTTAACGAGCAGTACTTC
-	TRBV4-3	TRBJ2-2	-	CASSQGTTELFF	TGCGCCAGCAGCCAAGGGACTACCGAGCTGTTTTTT
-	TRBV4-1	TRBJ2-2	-	CASSQVLPLQGGGELFF	TGCGCCAGCAGCCAAGTGCTCCCCCTACAGGGTGGCGGGGAGCTGTTTTTT
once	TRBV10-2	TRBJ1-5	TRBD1	CASRPDRGNQPQHF	TGCGCCAGCAGGCCCGACAGGGGAAATCAGCCCCAGCATTTT
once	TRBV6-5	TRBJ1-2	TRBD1	CASSPDRDYGYTF	TGTGCCAGCAGTCCGGACAGGGACTATGGCTACACCTTC
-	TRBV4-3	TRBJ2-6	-	CASSQEGGAGANVLTF	TGCGCCAGCAGCCAAGAGGGCGGGGCTGGGGCCAACGTCCTGACTTTC
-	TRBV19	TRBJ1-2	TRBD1	CAISQGAGYGYTF	TGTGCCATATCACAGGGGGCGGGCTATGGCTACACCTTC
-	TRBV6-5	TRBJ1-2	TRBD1	CASSIDRDNGYTF	TGTGCCAGCAGTATCGACAGGGATAATGGCTACACCTTC
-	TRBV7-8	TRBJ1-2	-	CASSLGSGLGDYGYTF	TGTGCCAGCAGCTTAGGGTCCGGGTTAGGGGATTATGGCTACACCTTC
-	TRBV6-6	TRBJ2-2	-	CASRGSANTGELFF	TGTGCCAGCCGTGGGAGCGCGAACACCGGGGAGCTGTTTTTT
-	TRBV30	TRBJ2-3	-	CAWNLAPNTQYF	TGTGCCTGGAATCTAGCGCCGAATACGCAGTATTTT
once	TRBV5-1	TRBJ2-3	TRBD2	CASTGGPDTDTQYF	TGCGCCAGCACGGGGGGGCCTGACACAGATACGCAGTATTTT
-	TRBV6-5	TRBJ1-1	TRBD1	CASSTPHRGDTEAFF	TGTGCCAGCAGTACCCCTCACAGGGGAGACACTGAAGCTTTCTTT
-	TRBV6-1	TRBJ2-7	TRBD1	CASSDPGQGADEQYF	TGTGCCAGCAGTGACCCAGGACAGGGGGCGGACGAGCAGTACTTC